The 23 T cell receptor beta chains given below trace back to one sample, sequenced in a study of cytomegalovirus exposure and HLA in healthy donors. 60 Vbeta and 13 Jbeta primers were used in PCR. Method: immunoSEQ multiplex PCR; TCRdb's copy keeps in-frame clones and lacks some. The sample lists about 140,000 clones; just under 85% were seen once. Sequenced material: PBMCs. The receptors come from a man aged 40-50 years in good health and CMV-seropositive.

The V gene is TRBV30, the J gene TRBJ2-7, with D possibly being TRBD2 (6 bases). The V end was cut by 0 bases, the J end by 7 bases, with 13 bases between. This CDR3 has 13 amino acids. Germline assignment: CDR1 GTSNPN and CDR2 SVGIG (reference sequence). CDR3 bases: TGTGCCTGGAGTGTAAAAGGGACTCGTGAGCAGTACTTC. It yields the protein CAWSVKGTREQYF.

This clone was seen a few times. The chain recombines TRBV11-2 with TRBJ1-1; tentatively, D is TRBD1 (5 bases). The CDR3 has 13 residues. Germline V CDR1 and CDR2: SGHAT, FQNNGV. The V gene lost 5 bases and the J gene lost 2 bases, with 9 bases spanning the gap. The CDR3 loop is CASSRGGNTEAFF. CDR3 nucleotides: TGTGCCAGCAGCCGGGGGGGTAACACTGAAGCTTTCTTT.

The CDR3 loop reads CASSQPGTQRYEQYF. CDR3 coding DNA: TGCGCCAGCAGCCAACCCGGGACACAACGTTACGAGCAGTACTTC. The genes are TRBV4-1 and TRBJ2-7; possibly TRBD1 for D (6 bases). V was pared by 2 bases and J by 4 bases, with 15 bases between. The CDR3 has 15 amino acids. Germline loops: CDR1 MGHRA, CDR2 YSYEKL.

The chain recombines TRBV4-3 with TRBJ1-2; 8 nucleotides agree with TRBD1. CDR3 length equals 17 residues. The J segment lost 1 base and the V segment lost 4 bases, leaving 11 bases of the junction unmatched. The germline V gene encodes CDR1 LGHNA and CDR2 YSLEER. The CDR3 spells CASSPLGQEENNYGYTF. The CDR3, as DNA: TGCGCCAGCAGCCCTCTGGGACAGGAGGAGAATAACTATGGCTACACCTTC.

This clone has just a few counts. The chain joins TRBV5-5 to TRBJ2-3; the match to TRBD1 covers 9 bases. V shed 1 base, J shed 0 bases, and the junction held 3 bases outside the gene matches. The CDR3 extends over 16 amino acids. Germline lookup yields CDR1 SGHKS and CDR2 YYEKEE (reference sequence). CDR3 nucleotide sequence: TGTGCCAGCAGCTTGACAGGGGGCTTCAGCACAGATACGCAGTATTTT. Translation: CASSLTGGFSTDTQYF.

V and J are TRBV4-1 and TRBJ2-7, with D possibly matching TRBD2 (7 bases). Per the germline V gene, CDR1 is MGHRA and CDR2 is YSYEKL. The length of the CDR3 is 15 residues. V gave up 2 bases and J gave up 4 bases, with 15 bases separating them. This CDR3 reads CASSQLAGAQYEQYF. CDR3 DNA sequence: TGCGCCAGCAGCCAACTTGCGGGGGCACAGTACGAGCAGTACTTC.

The genes are TRBV19 and TRBJ2-5, with 7 positions matching TRBD1. The junction had 13 bases not matched to a gene; V was cut back by 7 bases and J by 5 bases. The CDR3 length is 15 residues. CDR1 is LNHDA and CDR2 is SQIVND in the germline V gene (reference sequence). The DNA for the CDR3 is TGTGCCAGTACTGAGGGGACAGAGCCTTGGGAGACCCAGTACTTC. Its translation: CASTEGTEPWETQYF.

The J gene is TRBJ2-3, the V gene TRBV5-1, with D unresolved. There are 16 residues in the CDR3. V was trimmed by 1 base and J by 4 bases, leaving 16 bases between them. Germline-derived CDR1 and CDR2 are SGHRS and YFSETQ. The CDR3 sequence is CASSLPWLSEPDTQYF. CDR3 DNA sequence: TGCGCCAGCAGCTTGCCCTGGCTCTCGGAGCCAGATACGCAGTATTTT.

The table lists this clone with a count of one. This sequence joins TRBV19 and TRBJ2-7, with D perhaps matching TRBD2 (5 bases). The V gene lost 4 bases and the J gene lost 0 bases, with 10 bases spanning the gap. Per germline, CDR1 LNHDA and CDR2 SQIVND (reference sequence). The CDR3 runs 14 residues. CDR3 loop: CASSTSPSSYEQYF. The CDR3 nucleotides read TGTGCCAGTAGTACTAGCCCGAGCTCCTACGAGCAGTACTTC. Variable domain in full (rest from reference TRBV19 and TRBJ2-7): DGGITQSPKYLFRKEGQNVTLSCEQNLNHDAMYWYRQDPGQGLRLIYYSQIVNDFQKGDIAEGYSVSREKKESFPLTVTSAQKNPTAFYLCASSTSPSSYEQYFGPGTRLTVT.

The chain carries TRBV5-1 and TRBJ1-2; perhaps TRBD1 as D (6 bases). Germline CDR1 is SGHRS and CDR2 is YFSETQ. CDR3 size: 12 residues. Trimming cost V 4 bases and J 4 bases, with 8 bases left between them. This CDR3 is CASSLGAYGYTF. CDR3 in DNA: TGCGCCAGCAGCCTGGGGGCCTATGGCTACACCTTC.

The chain employs TRBV5-1 and TRBJ1-2, with TRBD1 matching 8 bases. The CDR3 loop spans 13 amino acids. J lost 6 bases, V lost 4 bases, and 5 bases had no gene match. Germline-derived CDR1 and CDR2 are SGHRS and YFSETQ. The CDR3 sequence: CASSTGQGDGYTF. The CDR3 coding sequence is TGCGCCAGCAGCACCGGACAGGGCGATGGCTACACCTTC. The full variable domain, with the rest looked up from reference TRBV5-1 and TRBJ1-2, is KAGVTQTPRYLIKTRGQQVTLSCSPISGHRSVSWYQQTPGQGLQFLFEYFSETQRNKGNFPGRFSGRQFSNSRSEMNVSTLELGDSALYLCASSTGQGDGYTFGSGTRLTVV.

The chain employs TRBV30 and TRBJ1-6, with 10 bases lining up with TRBD1. With 2 bases clipped from V and 10 bases from J, the junction kept 8 bases outside the gene matches. Germline CDR1 reads GTSNPN; CDR2 reads SVGIG (reference sequence). The CDR3 runs to 15 residues. This CDR3 reads CAWSSGQGFRSPLHF. CDR3 nucleotide sequence: TGTGCCTGGAGTTCGGGACAGGGGTTTCGATCACCCCTCCACTTT.

The chain recombines TRBV5-5 with TRBJ1-6; no clear D gene. V was shortened by 2 bases and J by 1 base, with 10 bases between the two germline ends. Germline V gives CDR1 SGHKS, CDR2 YYEKEE (reference sequence). The CDR3 is made up of 16 amino acids. The DNA for the CDR3 is TGTGCCAGCAGCTTAACGGGGAGGTCCTATAATTCACCCCTCCACTTT. Translation: CASSLTGRSYNSPLHF.

This clone was detected once. The chain has TRBV7-8 and TRBJ2-5, with D possibly matching TRBD2 (5 bases). The CDR3 length is 13 residues. The ends were cut back, 6 bases at V and 10 bases at J, with 18 bases in the middle. CDR1 is SGHVS and CDR2 is FQNEAQ in the germline V gene. CDR3: CASSLDRTRDQYF. The CDR3 DNA follows: TGTGCCAGCAGTCTAGACCGAACTCGGGACCAGTACTTC.

This chain connects TRBV4-3 to TRBJ2-1; a possible D gene is TRBD2 (6 bases). Trimming stripped 1 base from V and 7 bases from J, with 14 bases between. The CDR3 covers 15 residues. The germline V gene encodes CDR1 LGHNA and CDR2 YSLEER. The CDR3 nucleotides are TGCGCCAGCAGCCAAGGTAGCGGCCTAGGAAATGAGCAGTTCTTC. This gives the protein CASSQGSGLGNEQFF.

J is TRBJ2-1 and V is TRBV4-2; the match to TRBD2 covers 8 bases. The V gene end was trimmed by 1 base and the J gene end by 3 bases; junction bases not matched to a gene: 14. In germline, CDR1 is LGHNA, CDR2 YNFKEQ. The CDR3 has 19 amino acids. CDR3 DNA sequence: TGTGCCAGCAGCCAAGTGGGTCCCAATACGGCGGGAGGCTACAATGAGCAGTTCTTC. It is translated as CASSQVGPNTAGGYNEQFF.

The chain links TRBV6-4 to TRBJ2-7, with TRBD2 matching over 11 bases. The V segment lost 7 bases and the J segment 5 bases; nucleotides outside the gene matches: 10. Germline CDR1 is MRHNA and CDR2 is SNTAGT. This CDR3 region has 15 residues. The CDR3 DNA sequence: TGTGCCAGCACGGGGACTAGCGGTCCTAGGAACGAGCAGTACTTC. Translation: CASTGTSGPRNEQYF.

V gene TRBV13 combines with J gene TRBJ2-1, with 8 positions matching TRBD2. Losses at the gene ends were 4 bases for V and 0 bases for J; bases not matched to a gene: 11. Germline CDR1 reads PRHDT; CDR2 reads FYEKMQ (reference sequence). The CDR3 covers 18 residues. CDR3 bases: TGTGCCAGCAGCTCCCAGGAAGCGGGGGACTTCTCCTACAATGAGCAGTTCTTC. This gives the protein CASSSQEAGDFSYNEQFF.

The genes are TRBV7-2 and TRBJ1-5; D is possibly TRBD1 (6 bases). V was trimmed by 5 bases and J by 4 bases, leaving 9 bases between them. In germline, CDR1 is SGHTA, CDR2 FQGNSA. The CDR3 is made up of 13 amino acids. The CDR3 sequence is CASSGGLNQPQHF. The CDR3, as DNA: TGTGCCAGCAGCGGGGGCCTTAATCAGCCCCAGCATTTT.

The chain employs TRBV18 and TRBJ2-2, with TRBD1 as a possible D gene (6 bases). CDR3 length: 17 residues. The germline V gene has CDR1 KGHSH and CDR2 LQKENI. V dropped 4 bases and J dropped 6 bases, with 21 bases sitting between them. DNA for the CDR3: TGTGCCAGCTCACAAAATGGACCCCAGGGGAAAGCCGGGGAGCTGTTTTTT. Protein product: CASSQNGPQGKAGELFF.

As concerns this clone: Other DNA sequences in this specimen translate into the identical CDR3. The gene calls are TRBV4-3 and TRBJ2-3, with D possibly being TRBD2 (7 bases). The CDR3 is made up of 16 amino acids. The germline V and J ends were trimmed by 4 bases and 1 base, with 15 bases remaining between them. CDR1 and CDR2 from the germline V gene are LGHNA and YSLEER. CDR3: CASSPKGGRGTDTQYF. Written as DNA, the CDR3 is TGCGCCAGCAGCCCCAAGGGGGGGCGCGGCACAGATACGCAGTATTTT.

This clone has more than one count but fewer than ten. The V gene is TRBV9, the J gene TRBJ2-7, with 8 bases that match TRBD2. The germline V gene encodes CDR1 SGDLS and CDR2 YYNGEE. V lost 0 bases, J lost 0 bases, and 2 bases stayed unmatched. The CDR3 extends over 15 amino acids. This chain's CDR3 is CASSVGLASSYEQYF. The CDR3 DNA reads as TGTGCCAGCAGCGTAGGACTAGCGAGCTCCTACGAGCAGTACTTC.

The chain carries TRBV9 and TRBJ1-6; no clear D gene. The CDR3 loop spans 15 amino acids. Trimming shortened V by 4 bases and J by 6 bases, and 14 bases separated the two germline ends. The germline gives CDR1 SGDLS, CDR2 YYNGEE. CDR3 amino acids: CASSHLSASNSPLHF. The CDR3, as DNA: TGTGCCAGCAGCCACCTTAGCGCCTCTAATTCACCCCTCCACTTT.